This TCR beta chain is from a study of human T cells and chemical hapten exposure. About the research overall: The upper back received 0.01% DPC by patch testing, with results read at 6 days. Study results and limitations: Among expanded TCRs, significantly more large CDR3 similarity clusters formed than among controls. TCRs exceeding a frequency of 1 in 1000 stayed unchanged under DPC sensitization.

As concerns this clonotype: The antigen remains undetermined.

Unique molecular identifiers were affixed to discrete cDNA molecules within the library. TCRdb used MiXCR to reprocess the RACE reads, holding one entry per CDR3 protein. Counted here are 79,000 or so distinct CDR3 sequences, under 13% occurring once; the ten biggest clones make up approximately 1.5%. The CDR3 loop spans 16 amino acids. J gave up 1 base and V 4 bases, and 7 bases lay outside the gene matches. Per germline, CDR1 SGHTA and CDR2 FQGTGA. As for time point: patch test 1, 2 weeks after DPC sensitization. Specified treatment: therapeutic diphenylcyclopropenone sensitization with weekly scalp DPC.

The sample here was whole blood, taken in connection with sensitization to the hapten diphenylcyclopropenone (DPC). The receptor's source is a woman aged 45 to 65 with alopecia areata. Some clones in this sample may be carry-over from other donors' samples. The V call is TRBV7-3, the J call TRBJ2-3, with 8 bases matching TRBD1. The CDR3 coding sequence is TGTGCCAGCAGCTCCCGGACAGGGATAGGCACAGATACGCAGTATTTT. This translates into CASSSRTGIGTDTQYF.